The T cell receptor (beta chain) under discussion was sequenced for a study of CD8 T cells in Susac syndrome. The germline V gene encodes CDR1 LGHDT and CDR2 YNNKEL (reference sequence). Trimming cost V 1 base and J 11 bases, with 8 bases left between them. There are 11 residues in the CDR3. CD8+ and CD4+ T cells taken from blood had their TCR beta sequenced. After extraction with the RNeasy kit, about 0.45 to 1 ug of the RNA was reverse transcribed using random hexamers. TCRdb reanalysed the immunoSEQ multiplex PCR reads using MiXCR and keeps one entry per CDR3 protein. The table includes 65,000 to 90,000 distinct CDR3 sequences, about 95% detected once.

This clonotype originated in a human donor with multiple sclerosis. V usage is TRBV3-1 and J usage is TRBJ1-1, with a possible D match to TRBD1 (5 bases). The specimen was CD8+ T cells from PBMCs. DNA for the CDR3: TGTGCCAGCAGCCAAGCAGGGAGGGCTTTCTTT. Its translation: CASSQAGRAFF.